This T cell receptor (beta chain) came from a study of blood T cell repertoires in COVID-19 (TCRdb year 2020). In the study overall: The collaborator samples originated in the United States, Italy and Spain and spanned the acute and convalescent phases of COVID-19. A freely available public database, intended as a resource for researchers studying the immune response to SARS-CoV-2, is where the repertoires were released. Samples came from the ongoing ImmuneRACE study (first 160 participants) plus 1,254 subjects from 6 global collaborators. Nearly every sample came with metadata listing a de-identified subject ID, COVID-19 status, age in years and sex. The prospective study material was composed of cDNA or gDNA derived from T cells, B-cell-depleted T cells, or PBMCs. Subjects who had been exposed to COVID-19, were actively infected with it, or had recovered from it provided the deeply sampled blood TCRbeta repertoires that made up the dataset. HLA class I and class II types, where available, came from metadata supplied by the sample provider rather than from assay-based typing.

The immunoSEQ Assay, a bias-controlled multiplex PCR, was used to amplify TCRbeta CDR3 regions from genomic DNA. For the original study's pipeline: The number of nucleated cells in each sample was estimated by amplification of reference gene primers within the assay. To quantify the absolute abundance of each unique TCRbeta CDR3 rearrangement, sequence reads were collapsed and filtered. For each sample, productive Simpson clonality was calculated by taking the square root of Simpson's diversity index across productive rearrangements. Sourced from immuneACCESS, this table was stored by TCRdb with only in-frame sequences that have V and J called. A share of the clones is absent; for the studies checked, an unresolved V gene accounts for under half, and the remainder has no known explanation. Clone size and the V and J calls come from that table; the DNA yielded D and trimming. A total of some 140,000 clones appear in this sample, 70% to 85% of them only once. 0.6% to 0.7% of the sample is in the top ten clones.

In Seattle, one collaborating source enrolled patients while the infection was active and tracked those patients longitudinally over the course of disease. Collaborating institutions collected whole blood in K2EDTA tubes following their own protocols. For TCRbeta analysis, collaborator samples were shipped as frozen whole blood, as isolated PBMCs, or as DNA extracted from either sample type. This clone turned up a few times. Its antigen remains unidentified. No much larger clonotype is one base removed from it; base qualities were not supplied. The paper as a whole reports these results and caveats: How much clinical and demographic metadata was included differed by source and by participant, and the metadata was provided uncurated.

The germline V gene gives CDR1 as SGDLS and CDR2 as YYNGEE. The CDR3, from cysteine to phenylalanine, totals 15 residues. Left in the record is the CDR3 DNA by itself, 45 bases read in frame from the first base. Trimming takes 0 bases from V and 4 bases from J, and the germline ends sit 10 bases apart. The source of this sequence is a man between 60 and 75 years old with COVID-19, enrolled during active disease. The sample comprised peripheral blood. In this chain, TRBV9 is recombined with TRBJ2-2, with TRBD2 as a weak D call on 6 bases. The DNA sequence is given as TGTGCCAGCAGCGTAGTGGGCGGGGCCACCGGGGAGCTGTTTTTT. The encoded protein is CASSVVGGATGELFF.